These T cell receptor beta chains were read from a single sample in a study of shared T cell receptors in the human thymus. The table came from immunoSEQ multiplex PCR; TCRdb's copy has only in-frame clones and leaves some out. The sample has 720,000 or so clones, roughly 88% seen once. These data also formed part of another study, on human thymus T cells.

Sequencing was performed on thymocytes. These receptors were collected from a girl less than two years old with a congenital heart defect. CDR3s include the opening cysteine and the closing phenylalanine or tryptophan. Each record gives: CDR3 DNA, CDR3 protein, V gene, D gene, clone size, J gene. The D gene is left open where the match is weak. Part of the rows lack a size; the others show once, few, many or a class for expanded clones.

DNA: TGCGCCAGCAGCCAAGAAACAGGGGAGTGTGAGACCCAGTACTTC
CDR3: CASSQETGECETQYF
V: TRBV4-3
D: TRBD1
size: NA
J: TRBJ2-5

DNA: TGTGCCAGCAGCTTGCGACAGGGAAGGAACACCATATATTTT
CDR3: CASSLRQGRNTIYF
V: TRBV13
D: TRBD1
size: NA
J: TRBJ1-3

DNA: TGTGCCAGCAGCTTGGCGCGGGATGAGCAGTTCTTC
CDR3: CASSLARDEQFF
V: TRBV5-6
D: NA
size: NA
J: TRBJ2-1

DNA: TGTGCCAGCAGTGTAGAAGAATTATCCGCTAACTATGGCTACACCTTC
CDR3: CASSVEELSANYGYTF
V: TRBV6-1
D: NA
size: NA
J: TRBJ1-2

DNA: TGTGCCAGCAGTGACAGACAGGCGCAAGAGACCCAGTACTTC
CDR3: CASSDRQAQETQYF
V: TRBV25-1
D: NA
size: NA
J: TRBJ2-5

DNA: TGCAGCGCCAAGGGAGCCGGCAATCAGCCCCAGCATTTT
CDR3: CSAKGAGNQPQHF
V: TRBV29-1
D: NA
size: NA
J: TRBJ1-5

DNA: TGCAGTCCGGGGGGGCGAGAGACCCAGTACTTC
CDR3: CSPGGRETQYF
V: TRBV20-1
D: TRBD2
size: NA
J: TRBJ2-5

DNA: TGTGCACAGAGACAGCCCCCTGGAAAACTGTTTTTT
CDR3: CAQRQPPGKLFF
V: TRBV30
D: NA
size: NA
J: TRBJ1-4

DNA: TGTGCCAGCAGCCCGACAGGGGGCCGGGCCAAAAACATTCAGTACTTC
CDR3: CASSPTGGRAKNIQYF
V: TRBV9
D: TRBD1
size: NA
J: TRBJ2-4

DNA: TGCGCCAGTACTACAGGGTTGAACACTGAAGCTTTCTTT
CDR3: CASTTGLNTEAFF
V: TRBV5-1
D: NA
size: NA
J: TRBJ1-1

DNA: TGCAGCGTTGCCCCCGGACAGATCAACATGAACACTGAAGCTTTCTTT
CDR3: CSVAPGQINMNTEAFF
V: TRBV29-1
D: NA
size: NA
J: TRBJ1-1

DNA: TGTGCCAGCAGCGTACGTCCGGTGAACACTGAAGCTTTCTTT
CDR3: CASSVRPVNTEAFF
V: TRBV9
D: NA
size: few
J: TRBJ1-1

DNA: TGTGCCAGCAGTTCCGACAGGGGGCAAGAGACCCAGTACTTC
CDR3: CASSSDRGQETQYF
V: TRBV6-5
D: TRBD1
size: NA
J: TRBJ2-5

DNA: TGTGCCAGCAGGGTTAGGGGACTAGCGGGGGGGCCGATCAGAGATACGCAGTATTTT
CDR3: CASRVRGLAGGPIRDTQYF
V: TRBV27
D: TRBD2
size: NA
J: TRBJ2-3

DNA: TGTGCCATCATAACGGGGGGGGGCTACACCTTC
CDR3: CAIITGGGYTF
V: TRBV10-3
D: NA
size: NA
J: TRBJ1-2

DNA: TGCGCCAGCAGCCAAGTACGGGGGGCAGCTGGAAACACCATATATTTT
CDR3: CASSQVRGAAGNTIYF
V: TRBV4-1
D: NA
size: NA
J: TRBJ1-3

DNA: TGTGCCAGCAGCCGCGTTTGGAGGGGAAATGGCTACACCTTC
CDR3: CASSRVWRGNGYTF
V: TRBV27
D: NA
size: NA
J: TRBJ1-2